This record concerns one TCR beta chain sequence. As yet, its antigen is unknown. The method was immunoSEQ multiplex PCR; TCRdb's version includes in-frame clones alone and lacks a portion of them. This sample has some 800,000 clones, with nearly 95% found just once. This entry comes from a study of shared clonotypes between healthy human individuals. Naive CD8 cells lacked CD45RO and underwent positive selection for CCR7, leaving out terminally differentiated effector memory CD45RA+ cells. There are 15 residues in the CDR3. V lost 1 base and J lost 5, with 14 bases in between. CDR1 is SEHNR and CDR2 is FQNEAQ in the germline V gene (reference sequence). The study's findings and limits: Sampling was confined to blood; repertoires within tissues likely differ. Across subsets, estimated richness was generally greater for naive than for memory populations. Generation probability values for non-shared clonotypes were lower than those for clonotypes shared by all four donors. It was expected that sequencing depth would affect clonotype sharing among donors.

The chain uses TRBV7-9 and TRBJ2-5; no clear D gene. The source material was naive CD8+ T cells sorted from blood. This clonotype was sampled from a young man in good health. Here the CDR3 DNA reads TGTGCCAGCAGCTTAGGGGCCCCTCCCTGGGAGACCCAGTACTTC. This sequence encodes CASSLGAPPWETQYF. The whole variable domain, remainder taken from reference TRBV7-9 and TRBJ2-5, is DTGVSQNPRHKITKRGQNVTFRCDPISEHNRLYWYRQTLGQGPEFLTYFQNEAQLEKSRLLSDRFSAERPKGSFSTLEIQRTEQGDSAMYLCASSLGAPPWETQYFGPGTRLLVL.